This T cell receptor (beta chain) was retrieved from a study of post-analysis software for immune sequencing data. General study results and limits: Patients carried several TRBV segments more frequently than controls did, and TRBV5-6, TRBV5-1 and TRBV20-1 were among them.

Regarding this clonotype: Antigen: not known.

From germline, CDR1 is LNHNV and CDR2 YYDKDF (reference sequence). The CDR3 sequence is 12 residues long. Presence of unique molecular identifiers characterized the TCR beta cDNA libraries. TCRdb redid the calling of the PCR reads with MiXCR, one entry per CDR3 protein. The table includes approximately 690,000 distinct CDR3 sequences, around 60% detected once. The source is a girl aged 2-10 years with multiple sclerosis. Sequencing input: blood. This chain joins TRBV15 and TRBJ2-7; no reliable D call. The J call may be faulty, since TRBJ2-4 better matches the DNA end. CDR3 sequence (DNA): TGTGCCACCAGCAGGTCCAAAAACATTCAGTACTTC. Protein: CATSRSKNIQYF.